The present TCR beta chain was sequenced within a study of human T cells and chemical hapten exposure. For the study at large: Weekly administration of diphenylcyclopropenone to the scalp of patients continued throughout the roughly 22-week study. Study observations and caveats: Expanded TCRs clustered into significantly more large CDR3 similarity groups than controls, the analysis revealed. There was a positive correlation between PT1 expanded TCR counts and patch test score.

Each CDR3 protein is one row after TCRdb ran MiXCR on the RACE reads. The sample has about 40,000 distinct CDR3 sequences, over 3% seen once. Time point of the sample: patch test 2, 6 weeks after DPC sensitization. The treatment was: therapeutic diphenylcyclopropenone sensitization with weekly scalp DPC. Unmatched junction bases numbered 8, after V lost 5 bases and J lost 6 bases. In germline, CDR1 is LNHDA, CDR2 SQIVND (reference sequence). The CDR3 loop spans 15 amino acids. This clonotype was counted many times. What it binds is not known. The chain combines TRBV19 with TRBJ2-1; 9 bases agree with TRBD2. The sequencing here drew on whole blood, taken in connection with sensitization to the hapten diphenylcyclopropenone (DPC). This TCR derives from a man aged 35 to 55 with alopecia areata. Some clones in this sample may be carry-over from other donors' samples. For the CDR3, the DNA is TGTGCCAGTAGTTTGCTAGCGGGACACGGCAATGAGCAGTTCTTC. This encodes CASSLLAGHGNEQFF.